This T cell receptor (beta chain) was profiled in a study of T cell changes during pregnancy in multiple sclerosis. The germline gives CDR1 MNHNY, CDR2 SVGAGI (reference sequence). This CDR3 contains 12 residues. With 9 bases clipped from V and 3 bases from J, the junction kept 4 bases outside the gene matches. The data were produced by immunoSEQ multiplex PCR, yet TCRdb's version contains in-frame clones alone and is incomplete. The sample lists around 48,000 clones, 88% occurring once. Specimen: CD4+ T cells from peripheral blood mononuclear cells, collected in the second trimester of pregnancy. The source of this sequence is a female donor with multiple sclerosis, enrolled in a pregnancy study. This sequence joins TRBV6-6 and TRBJ2-5; 7 bases align to TRBD2. The CDR3 loop reads CARKSGKETQYF. The CDR3 nucleotides are TGTGCCAGGAAAAGCGGGAAAGAGACCCAGTACTTC.